Presented here are 18 T cell receptor beta chains from one specimen sequenced in a study of blood T cell repertoires in COVID-19 (dated by TCRdb to about 2020). Library preparation was by the immunoSEQ multiplex PCR assay. What TCRdb holds here is the immuneACCESS table cut down to in-frame rearrangements. Part of the clones is not present; checked against another copy, under half of the missing clones reflect an unresolved V gene, and the others are unexplained. This sample has about 74,000 clones in its table, and more than 75% of those were observed once. The ten top clones hold approximately 1.5% of the sample. The sample was peripheral blood. Every receptor here comes from a man in his fifties or sixties with acute or convalescent COVID-19.

V usage is TRBV3-1 (or the pseudogene TRBV3-2) and J usage is TRBJ2-7; D might be TRBD2 (5 bases). CDR1 is LGHDT and CDR2 is YNNKEL in the germline V gene (reference sequence). This CDR3 has 13 residues. V lost 4 bases, J lost 7 bases, and 14 bases lay in between. CDR3 region: CASSPLVAGEQYF. CDR3 sequence (DNA): TGTGCCAGCAGCCCGCTAGTGGCGGGTGAGCAGTACTTC.

This clone has more than one count but fewer than ten. This chain links TRBV5-6 with TRBJ1-6; D gene ambiguous. V shed 3 bases and J shed 11 bases, with 21 bases lying between them. This CDR3 comprises 16 residues. Germline V gene data show CDR1 as SGHDT and CDR2 as YYEEEE. The CDR3 spells CASSSRHIGMRTPLHF. CDR3 sequence (DNA): TGTGCCAGCAGCTCGCGACATATCGGGATGAGGACACCCCTCCACTTT.

The chain couples TRBV6-4 to TRBJ2-2; D is possibly TRBD2 (6 bases). This CDR3 spans 13 amino acids. CDR1 and CDR2 (germline): MRHNA, SNTAGT. Trimming shortened V by 4 bases and J by 5 bases, and 8 bases separated the two germline ends. This chain's CDR3 is CASSGGATGELFF. The CDR3 coding sequence is TGTGCCAGCAGTGGCGGGGCTACCGGGGAGCTGTTTTTT.

V is TRBV19 and J is TRBJ2-3; no clear D gene. The V end lost 0 bases, the J end lost 5 bases, and 3 bases lay between the germline ends. CDR1 LNHDA and CDR2 SQIVND come from the germline V gene (reference sequence). The CDR3 runs 12 residues. As DNA, the CDR3 is TGTGCCAGTAGTATAGACCAAGATACGCAGTATTTT. It codes for CASSIDQDTQYF.

The chain uses TRBV11-2 and TRBJ1-2; TRBD1 is a possible D gene (6 bases). CDR1 is SGHAT and CDR2 is FQNNGV in the germline V gene. The CDR3 contains 13 residues. V gave up 3 bases and J gave up 7 bases, with 12 bases separating them. The CDR3 DNA sequence: TGTGCCAGCAGCTTCCCCGACAGGATTGGCTACACCTTC. It specifies CASSFPDRIGYTF.

The J gene is TRBJ1-2, the V gene TRBV11-2, with a weak D call TRBD1 (5 bases). Trimming removed 4 bases at V and 4 bases at J, with 16 bases between. The CDR3 length is 15 residues. Germline values: CDR1 SGHAT, CDR2 FQNNGV. For the CDR3, the DNA is TGTGCCAGCAGCTCAGACCCGGGGGACGGCTATGGCTACACCTTC. Protein product: CASSSDPGDGYGYTF.

The chain is built from TRBV6-5 and TRBJ2-2; D call uncertain. Germline loops: CDR1 MNHEY, CDR2 SVGAGI. With 7 bases removed from V and 6 bases from J, the gap between germline ends came to 18 bases. CDR3 length: 15 residues. CDR3 residues: CASIRPPQEAGELFF. The CDR3 DNA follows: TGTGCCAGCATCCGCCCTCCCCAGGAAGCCGGGGAGCTGTTTTTT.

The chain couples TRBV5-1 to TRBJ1-1, with 9 bases lining up with TRBD1. Trimming removed 1 base from V and 5 bases from J; junction bases left unmatched: 6. The CDR3 loop spans 15 amino acids. CDR1 is SGHRS, CDR2 YFSETQ, per germline. CDR3 region: CASSLSDRGSTEAFF. CDR3 DNA: TGCGCCAGCAGCTTGTCGGACAGGGGATCTACTGAAGCTTTCTTT. Using reference TRBV5-1 and TRBJ1-1 for the parts outside the CDR3, the full variable domain is KAGVTQTPRYLIKTRGQQVTLSCSPISGHRSVSWYQQTPGQGLQFLFEYFSETQRNKGNFPGRFSGRQFSNSRSEMNVSTLELGDSALYLCASSLSDRGSTEAFFGQGTRLTVV.

The chain has TRBV18 and TRBJ1-4, with a possible D match to TRBD1 (5 bases). Trimming removed 3 bases from V and 0 bases from J, with 11 bases in between. This CDR3 has 16 residues. Germline-derived CDR1 and CDR2 are KGHSH and LQKENI. The CDR3 DNA is TGTGCCAGCTCACCCAAACGGGGGACAACTAATGAAAAACTGTTTTTT. This gives the protein CASSPKRGTTNEKLFF.

The chain is built from TRBV30 and TRBJ1-5; D call uncertain. V lost 3 bases, J lost 0 bases, and 6 bases lay in between. The CDR3 is 13 residues long. The germline CDR1 and CDR2 sequences are GTSNPN and SVGIG (reference sequence). CDR3 sequence reads: CAWSPSSNQPQHF. Here the CDR3 DNA reads TGTGCCTGGAGCCCGAGTAGCAATCAGCCCCAGCATTTT.

This chain uses TRBV2 with TRBJ2-5; 7 positions match TRBD1. V shed 6 bases and J 5 bases; nucleotides not matched to a gene: 6. Germline CDR1 and CDR2: SNHLY and FYNNEI. CDR3 length: 13 amino acids. This CDR3 is CASSQTGLETQYF. DNA for the CDR3: TGTGCCAGCAGCCAGACAGGGTTGGAGACCCAGTACTTC.

This sequence joins TRBV5-1 and TRBJ1-4, with D tentatively TRBD1 (6 bases). Looked up from germline, CDR1 is SGHRS and CDR2 is YFSETQ. The CDR3 is 14 residues long. V dropped 2 bases and J dropped 4 bases, with 9 bases sitting between them. The CDR3 reads CASSLGQSNEKLFF. CDR3 nucleotide sequence: TGCGCCAGCAGCTTAGGACAGAGTAATGAAAAACTGTTTTTT.

This clone was detected once. The rearrangement joins TRBV19 to TRBJ2-2, with 7 bases fitting TRBD1. J gave up 14 bases and V 2 bases, and 5 bases lay outside the gene matches. The CDR3 is 12 residues long. Germline V gene lookup returns CDR1 LNHDA and CDR2 SQIVND (reference sequence). The CDR3 is CASSIIQGYLFF. The CDR3 DNA follows: TGTGCCAGTAGTATAATACAGGGGTACCTGTTTTTT.

This chain links TRBV19 with TRBJ2-1; D may be TRBD1 (5 bases). The V gene lost 10 bases and the J gene lost 8 bases, with 18 bases spanning the gap. In germline, CDR1 is LNHDA, CDR2 SQIVND (reference sequence). The CDR3 has 13 amino acids. In DNA form, the CDR3 reads TGTGCCACCTCAGGGCAGCTCTTTTATGAGCAGTTCTTC. It specifies CATSGQLFYEQFF. Variable domain in full (rest from reference TRBV19 and TRBJ2-1): DGGITQSPKYLFRKEGQNVTLSCEQNLNHDAMYWYRQDPGQGLRLIYYSQIVNDFQKGDIAEGYSVSREKKESFPLTVTSAQKNPTAFYLCATSGQLFYEQFFGPGTRLTVL.

The CDR3 region is CASTLVGSSTDTQYF. The CDR3 coding sequence is TGTGCCAGCACCTTGGTAGGGAGTAGCACAGATACGCAGTATTTT. V is TRBV7-6 and J is TRBJ2-3, with D maybe TRBD2 (5 bases). Trimming shortened V by 7 bases and J by 0 bases, and 14 bases separated the two germline ends. This CDR3 is built from 15 residues. Germline CDR1 is SGHVS and CDR2 is FNYEAQ.

V is TRBV28 and J is TRBJ2-3, with 7 bases aligning to TRBD1. The CDR3 has 16 residues. Germline V CDR1 and CDR2: MDHEN, SYDVKM. Trimming took 6 bases from V and 0 from J; bases not matched to a gene: 9. CDR3 DNA sequence: TGTGCCAGCAGCTCCGAACAGGGGACAAGCACAGATACGCAGTATTTT. Amino acid sequence: CASSSEQGTSTDTQYF.

The CDR3 loop reads CASSEETGYGTEAFF. CDR3 coding DNA: TGTGCCAGCAGTGAGGAGACAGGGTACGGCACTGAAGCTTTCTTT. V usage is TRBV6-1 and J usage is TRBJ1-1, with 7 bases matching TRBD1. CDR3 size: 15 residues. The trim removed 3 bases at V and 4 bases at J, leaving 8 bases unmatched. CDR1 and CDR2 from the germline V gene are MNHNS and SASEGT.

The chain employs TRBV5-4 and TRBJ1-1; TRBD1 might be the D (6 bases). Germline loops: CDR1 SGHNT, CDR2 YYREEE (reference sequence). The CDR3 is 13 residues long. V shed 4 bases and J shed 3 bases, with 10 bases lying between them. The CDR3 here is CASSPDSYTEAFF. The CDR3, as DNA: TGTGCCAGCAGCCCGGACAGTTACACTGAAGCTTTCTTT.